The next 32 T cell receptor beta chains were all read from a single sample in a study of prognosis after radiotherapy for stage I lung cancer. Genomic DNA was the source, and TCR beta CDR3 was amplified from it by two-round multiplex PCR. Each TRBV and TRBJ gene had its own primer in the first PCR round. TCRdb used MiXCR to reprocess the multiplex PCR reads, holding one entry per CDR3 protein. Of 15,000 to 20,000 distinct CDR3 sequences listed, under 50% were seen once; the top ten hold 35% to 50%. This material consisted of PBMCs, taken before or after stereotactic body radiation therapy (not recorded which). Every receptor here comes from a donor at least 50 years old with non-small cell lung cancer.

CDR3 sequence reads: CASSGNSGDQPQHF. CDR3 bases: TGTGCCAGCAGCGGTAACAGCGGGGATCAGCCCCAGCATTTT. The rearrangement links TRBV28 to TRBJ1-5; unclear D gene. The germline V gene encodes CDR1 MDHEN and CDR2 SYDVKM. CDR3 length equals 14 residues. Between the trimmed V and J ends, which lost 6 bases and 5 bases, there was a span of 14 bases.

The rearrangement joins TRBV27 to TRBJ1-2; the D is unclear. CDR1 MNHEY and CDR2 SMNVEV come from the germline V gene (reference sequence). Trimming shortened V by 10 bases and J by 9 bases, and 21 bases separated the two germline ends. This CDR3 is 13 amino acids long. The CDR3: CATRTGSRYCYTF. The CDR3 region has the DNA TGTGCCACCCGGACCGGGTCCAGATATTGCTACACCTTC.

This clonotype occurred many times. This chain links TRBV7-9 with TRBJ1-5; 8 bases fit TRBD1. In germline, CDR1 is SEHNR, CDR2 FQNEAQ (reference sequence). This CDR3 is 13 amino acids long. The V gene end was trimmed by 5 bases and the J gene end by 4 bases; junction bases not matched to a gene: 1. CDR3 loop: CASSTGGNQPQHF. The CDR3 nucleotides read TGTGCCAGCAGCACAGGGGGGAATCAGCCCCAGCATTTT. Variable domain in full (rest from reference TRBV7-9 and TRBJ1-5): DTGVSQNPRHKITKRGQNVTFRCDPISEHNRLYWYRQTLGQGPEFLTYFQNEAQLEKSRLLSDRFSAERPKGSFSTLEIQRTEQGDSAMYLCASSTGGNQPQHFGDGTRLSIL.

This clonotype is labeled as medium-sized. V gene TRBV12-3 or TRBV12-4 combines with J gene TRBJ2-7; 8 positions agree with TRBD2. The CDR3 consists of 14 residues. V was clipped by 5 bases and J by 3 bases; unmatched bases: 6. The CDR3, as DNA: TGTGCCAGCAGTCGGGGGGGGCAGTACTACGAGCAGTACTTC. As protein: CASSRGGQYYEQYF.

This clonotype was seen at least ten times. The J gene is TRBJ2-3, the V gene TRBV5-1; 10 bases map to TRBD2. The germline V gene encodes CDR1 SGHRS and CDR2 YFSETQ. J lost 3 bases, V lost 4 bases, and 11 bases had no gene match. The CDR3 consists of 17 residues. Written as DNA, the CDR3 is TGCGCCAGCAGCAAAGGACAGATAGCGGGGGGTACAGATACGCAGTATTTT. It is translated as CASSKGQIAGGTDTQYF.

On this clonotype itself: Germline is not matched at one junction end, which may reflect a read error. The chain is built from TRBV5-1 and TRBJ2-7, with 8 bases fitting TRBD2. Per the germline V gene, CDR1 is SGHRS and CDR2 is YFSETQ. There are 15 residues in the CDR3. The CDR3 DNA is TGTTCCAGCAGCTTGGCGGGGGGACGGATCTACGAGCAGTACTTC. The encoded protein is CSSSLAGGRIYEQYF.

The chain uses TRBV4-1 and TRBJ1-1; TRBD1 is a possible D gene (5 bases). Trimming cost V 6 bases and J 0 bases, with 14 bases left between them. CDR3 size: 15 residues. Germline V lookup: CDR1 MGHRA, CDR2 YSYEKL. The CDR3 sequence: CASRFEQELNTEAFF. The CDR3 bases are TGCGCCAGCAGATTCGAACAGGAGCTGAACACTGAAGCTTTCTTT.

This clonotype ranks as medium-sized. V gene TRBV2 combines with J gene TRBJ1-2; unclear D gene. The V gene's germline CDR1 is SNHLY and CDR2 FYNNEI. The CDR3 is 12 amino acids. Deletions cut 7 bases from V and 3 bases from J, with 9 bases between. The CDR3 region has the DNA TGTGCCAGCACCCAAGGGTACTATGGCTACACCTTC. It encodes CASTQGYYGYTF.

This clonotype was seen ten or more times. The chain is built from TRBV29-1 and TRBJ1-2; 7 bases map to TRBD1. This CDR3 comprises 13 residues. From germline, CDR1 is SQVTM and CDR2 ANQGSEA. V shed 3 bases and J 8 bases; nucleotides not matched to a gene: 9. The DNA of the CDR3 is TGCAGCGTTGATGAGGGGGCGCCGAACGGCTACACCTTC. Amino acids: CSVDEGAPNGYTF.

This clonotype is categorized as medium-sized (0.01 to 0.1%). The rearrangement uses TRBV6-4 and TRBJ1-6; TRBD1 might be the D (6 bases). V lost 5 bases, J lost 3 bases, and 26 bases lay in between. This CDR3 has 20 residues. CDR1 and CDR2 from the germline V gene are MRHNA and SNTAGT. DNA of the CDR3: TGTGCCAGCAGTCCTCGGGGGGGCCTCCCTCCACCTTTCTATAATTCACCCCTCCACTTT. It is translated as CASSPRGGLPPPFYNSPLHF.

This clonotype was seen ten or more times. The J gene is TRBJ2-5, the V gene TRBV29-1; D ambiguous. The CDR3 consists of 15 residues. Trimming stripped 2 bases from V and 2 bases from J, with 15 bases between. The germline CDR1 and CDR2 sequences are SQVTM and ANQGSEA. The CDR3 nucleotides are TGCAGCGTTGAACAAGGTTTTGGGCGACAAGAGACCCAGTACTTC. Protein sequence: CSVEQGFGRQETQYF.

A few counts support this clonotype. The J gene is TRBJ2-7, the V gene TRBV28; no firm D call. V lost 6 bases and J 7 bases, leaving 22 bases between the germline ends. Looked up from germline, CDR1 is MDHEN and CDR2 is SYDVKM. CDR3 length: 15 amino acids. Here the CDR3 DNA reads TGTGCCAGCAGCCCTGGGGTGAGTAGGTTAGTGGAGCAGTACTTC. This sequence encodes CASSPGVSRLVEQYF.

This clonotype was counted ten times or more. V and J are TRBV11-3 and TRBJ2-7; D is unresolved. Trimming left V 1 base short and J 1 base short, with 14 bases between. CDR3 length: 16 residues. Looked up from germline, CDR1 is SGHNT and CDR2 is YENEEA. CDR3 sequence: CASSLGLAALSYEQYF. Written as DNA, the CDR3 is TGTGCCAGCAGCTTAGGTCTCGCGGCCTTATCCTACGAGCAGTACTTC.

This clonotype was counted ten times or more. The chain joins TRBV13 to TRBJ2-1; the match to TRBD1 covers 9 bases. The CDR3 runs to 16 residues. Germline trimming cut 5 bases from V and 6 bases from J; bases unmatched to any gene: 11. Germline values: CDR1 PRHDT, CDR2 FYEKMQ (reference sequence). The CDR3 bases are TGTGCCAGCAGCCGTGCCGGGACAGGGAGTCCCAATGAGCAGTTCTTC. Protein sequence: CASSRAGTGSPNEQFF.

In this sample, this clonotype turned up many times. The rearrangement joins TRBV3-1 to TRBJ1-1, with 10 bases aligning to TRBD1. CDR1 is LGHDT, CDR2 YNNKEL, per germline (reference sequence). The V segment lost 4 bases and the J segment 7 bases; nucleotides outside the gene matches: 6. CDR3 length: 14 amino acids. CDR3 nucleotide sequence: TGTGCCAGCAGCCGACAGGGGGCGCGGGGTGAAGCTTTCTTT. Translation gives CASSRQGARGEAFF.

The genes are TRBV14 and TRBJ1-6; the match to TRBD1 covers 7 bases. The J segment lost 0 bases and the V segment lost 4 bases, leaving 15 bases of the junction unmatched. CDR3 length: 20 residues. The germline CDR1 and CDR2 sequences are SGHDN and FVKESK. The CDR3 DNA follows: TGTGCCAGCAGCCCCAGGGGGTTTTTGCCTTTCGGCTCCTATAATTCACCCCTCCACTTT. Translation gives CASSPRGFLPFGSYNSPLHF.

This clonotype was picked up many times. CDR3 sequence: CSVPKVGREETQYF. Here the CDR3 DNA reads TGCAGCGTGCCCAAGGTGGGCAGGGAGGAGACCCAGTACTTC. The J gene is TRBJ2-5, the V gene TRBV29-1; D assignment may be TRBD1 or TRBD2 (5 bases each). The CDR3 is made up of 14 amino acids. V dropped 6 bases and J dropped 5 bases, with 19 bases sitting between them. In germline, CDR1 is SQVTM, CDR2 ANQGSEA.

Comments on this clonotype: This may be a read error: a much more frequent sequence differs by one nucleotide. The chain's CDR3 is CASSQAETLVADEEFF. CDR3 DNA: TGCGCCAGCAGCCAAGCAGAGACACTAGTGGCCGATGAGGAGTTCTTC. The rearrangement joins TRBV4-1 to TRBJ2-1, with D possibly TRBD2 on 5 matching bases. Germline CDR1 reads MGHRA; CDR2 reads YSYEKL. This CDR3 has 16 residues.

This clonotype was seen repeatedly, ten times or more. The DNA for the CDR3 is TGTGCCGGCGGGGGGGCCAGGAGTTCCGACGAGCAGTACTTC. This translates into CAGGGARSSDEQYF. V and J are TRBV28 and TRBJ2-7, with TRBD2 matching 9 bases. Germline values: CDR1 MDHEN, CDR2 SYDVKM. The junction had 13 bases not matched to a gene; V was cut back by 11 bases and J by 5 bases. The CDR3 loop spans 14 amino acids.

In this sample, this clonotype turned up many times. The chain uses TRBV6-1 and TRBJ2-5; 12 nucleotides agree with TRBD1. The CDR3 loop spans 15 amino acids. Germline CDR1 reads MNHNS; CDR2 reads SASEGT. V dropped 6 bases and J dropped 4; count of bases not matched to a gene: 6. The CDR3 bases are TGTGCCAGCAGAACCCGGGACAGGGGGCCAGAGACCCAGTACTTC. Protein product: CASRTRDRGPETQYF.

Ten or more counts support this clonotype. V is TRBV20-1 and J is TRBJ2-2; possibly TRBD2 for D (6 bases). This CDR3 is built from 15 residues. The V gene lost 1 base and the J gene lost 3 bases, with 12 bases spanning the gap. The germline CDR1 and CDR2 sequences are DFQATT and SNEGSKA (reference sequence). CDR3 sequence: CSARVAGRDTGELFF. The CDR3 DNA sequence: TGCAGTGCTAGAGTGGCGGGGCGTGACACCGGGGAGCTGTTTTTT.

This clonotype has more than one count but fewer than ten. Sequence at one end of the junction differs from germline and may be a read error. CDR3 in amino acids: CASSSWPGNSHNEQFF. The CDR3 coding sequence is TGTGCCAGCAGTTCATGGCCCGGAAACTCCCACAATGAGCAGTTCTTC. The chain is built from TRBV7-8 and TRBJ2-1, with D unresolved. Looked up from germline, CDR1 is SGHVS and CDR2 is FQNEAQ. CDR3 length equals 16 residues.

The chain recombines TRBV6-1 with TRBJ2-7; a weak D match, TRBD1 (6 bases). The length of the CDR3 is 15 residues. The V and J ends lost 3 bases and 6 bases respectively, with 18 bases between them. Germline loops: CDR1 MNHNS, CDR2 SASEGT. The chain's CDR3 is CASSDVSDSGSEQYF. CDR3 coding DNA: TGTGCCAGCAGTGACGTATCGGACAGTGGTAGCGAGCAGTACTTC.

About this clonotype: Mismatch with germline at one junction end may stem from a read error. The V and J genes are TRBV19 and TRBJ1-4; D remains ambiguous. Germline assignment: CDR1 LNHDA and CDR2 SQIVND (reference sequence). The CDR3 is made up of 15 amino acids. This chain's CDR3 is CASSIGLITNEKLFF. The CDR3 nucleotides are TGTGCAAGTAGTATCGGTCTTATAACTAATGAAAAACTGTTTTTT.

There are many counts of this clonotype. The rearrangement joins TRBV12-3 or TRBV12-4 to TRBJ1-6; no definite D call. V lost 3 bases, J lost 0 bases, and 12 bases lay in between. The CDR3 consists of 17 residues. The CDR3 DNA follows: TGTGCCAGCAGTTTTGGAGGGTTCGGCTCCTATAATTCACCCCTCCACTTT. Protein: CASSFGGFGSYNSPLHF.

This clonotype rates as medium-sized. This chain links TRBV7-3 with TRBJ2-7; 9 bases fit TRBD2. From germline, CDR1 is SGHTA and CDR2 FQGTGA. With 2 bases clipped from V and 2 bases from J, the junction kept 4 bases outside the gene matches. The CDR3 runs to 15 residues. CDR3 sequence reads: CASSLGAGGAYEQYF. In DNA form, the CDR3 reads TGTGCCAGCAGCTTAGGGGCGGGAGGGGCCTACGAGCAGTACTTC.

About this clonotype itself: This sequence is one base from a far larger clone and is likely a read error. V gene TRBV6-5 combines with J gene TRBJ2-6; unclear D gene. The CDR3 consists of 15 residues. Per the germline V gene, CDR1 is MNHEY and CDR2 is SVGAGI. CDR3 protein: CASSPPGSGDNVLTF. The CDR3 region has the DNA TGTGCCAGCAGCCCCCCCGGGTCTGGGGACAACGTCCTGACTTTC.

This chain uses TRBV7-9 with TRBJ2-6; 11 bases map to TRBD1. This CDR3 has 19 residues. Losses at the gene ends were 5 bases for V and 1 base for J; bases not matched to a gene: 10. Germline V gene sequence: CDR1 SEHNR, CDR2 FQNEAQ (reference sequence). The CDR3 nucleotides are TGTGCCAGCAGCGAGACCGGGACAGGGGGGATATCTGGGGCCAACGTCCTGACTTTC. This translates into CASSETGTGGISGANVLTF.

Only one count was recorded for this clonotype. Given a far larger clone just one base away, this is likely a sequencing read error. The chain employs TRBV28 and TRBJ2-5; maybe TRBD1 (5 bases). The J call is uncertain, as TRBJ2-1 better fits the DNA end. Germline V gene lookup returns CDR1 MDHEN and CDR2 SYDVKM. This CDR3 is 13 amino acids long. CDR3 in amino acids: CSSRSPGNNEQFF. The DNA for the CDR3 is TGTTCCAGCAGGAGTCCAGGGAACAATGAGCAGTTCTTC.

As regards this clonotype: A far larger clone lies a single base away; this is likely a read error. The chain employs TRBV6-6 and TRBJ1-1; perhaps TRBD1 as D (5 bases). Germline V gene sequence: CDR1 MNHNY, CDR2 SVGAGI (reference sequence). V was trimmed by 10 bases and J by 1 base, leaving 16 bases between them. The CDR3 has 14 residues. The DNA of the CDR3 is TGTGCCAACAACGCAGGGACTACGAACACTGAAGCTTTCTTT. Its translation: CANNAGTTNTEAFF.

This clonotype was found many times. The chain carries TRBV2 and TRBJ1-1; no clear D. This CDR3 spans 14 amino acids. The germline V and J ends were trimmed by 6 bases and 2 bases, with 13 bases remaining between them. Germline V gene data show CDR1 as SNHLY and CDR2 as FYNNEI. Here the CDR3 reads CASSSRYFNTEAFF. The CDR3 DNA reads as TGTGCCAGCAGCTCACGGTATTTTAACACTGAAGCTTTCTTT.

This clonotype was counted many times. This chain connects TRBV30 to TRBJ1-1; D is ambiguous. The CDR3 runs 10 residues. V gave up 4 bases and J gave up 7 bases, with 7 bases separating them. CDR1 is GTSNPN, CDR2 SVGIG, per germline (reference sequence). As DNA, the CDR3 is TGTGCCTGGACCAGAATTGAAGCTTTCTTT. This gives the protein CAWTRIEAFF.